This is a list of T cell receptor beta chains from one sample in a study of graft-versus-host responses after intestinal transplantation. The antigens these receptors bind are not known. Sequenced by immunoSEQ multiplex PCR; TCRdb stores in-frame clones only, minus some. This sample yields fewer than 95,000 clones, of which under 95% are seen a single time; more than 1.5% belongs to the top ten. Sequenced material: unstimulated CD8+ T cells sorted from spleen or lymph node cells, taken before intestinal transplant. Source of these receptors: a human donor who received an intestinal transplant. Both conserved end residues are part of each CDR3. The order of the fields is clone size, V gene, J gene, CDR3 length, D gene, CDR3 protein, CDR3 DNA. D genes are given only for firm matches. The size entry is marked missing in some rows and otherwise reads once, few, many or a size class.

once,TRBV29-1,TRBJ2-1,16,-,CSVERQEISSYNEQFF,TGCAGCGTTGAAAGACAGGAGATAAGCTCCTACAATGAGCAGTTCTTC
-,TRBV9,TRBJ1-2,16,TRBD1,CASSVGDRGLYYGYTF,TGTGCCAGCAGCGTAGGGGACAGGGGACTTTACTATGGCTACACCTTC
-,TRBV11-2,TRBJ2-2,15,TRBD2,CASSLVSGGAGELFF,TGTGCCAGCAGCTTAGTGTCGGGGGGGGCCGGGGAGCTGTTTTTT
once,TRBV5-6,TRBJ2-3,13,-,CASRKEQGDTQYF,TGTGCCAGCAGAAAGGAACAGGGCGATACGCAGTATTTT
-,TRBV15,TRBJ1-1,16,TRBD1,CATSSRDRGLDTEAFF,TGTGCCACCAGCAGCCGGGACAGGGGGCTGGACACTGAAGCTTTCTTT
-,TRBV4-3,TRBJ2-2,14,-,CASSQEGRTGELFF,TGCGCCAGCAGCCAAGAGGGGAGGACCGGGGAGCTGTTTTTT
-,TRBV28,TRBJ2-7,14,-,CASTDSRLAYEQYF,TGTGCCAGCACCGATTCGCGGTTGGCCTACGAGCAGTACTTC
once,TRBV4-3,TRBJ1-3,17,TRBD1,CASSQIYRGGSGNTIYF,TGCGCCAGCAGCCAAATATACAGGGGAGGCTCTGGAAACACCATATATTTT
-,TRBV19,TRBJ2-5,16,TRBD2,CASSLIAGGPQETQYF,TGTGCCAGTAGCCTAATAGCGGGGGGGCCCCAAGAGACCCAGTACTTC
-,TRBV19,TRBJ2-6,17,-,CASYGKGRRSGANVLTF,TGTGCCAGTTACGGAAAAGGGAGAAGGTCCGGGGCCAACGTCCTGACTTTC
-,TRBV7-9,TRBJ2-3,16,TRBD1,CASSPKTGGMVDTQYF,TGTGCCAGCAGCCCGAAGACAGGGGGAATGGTGGATACGCAGTATTTT
-,TRBV5-8,TRBJ2-4,19,TRBD1,CASSLAGRGTGSAGGIQYF,TGTGCCAGCAGCTTGGCCGGGAGAGGGACAGGCTCGGCAGGCGGCATTCAGTACTTC
-,TRBV30,TRBJ1-2,14,TRBD1,CAWSFMTGDYGYTF,TGTGCCTGGAGTTTTATGACAGGGGACTATGGCTACACCTTC
once,TRBV11-3,TRBJ2-5,13,-,CASRGGGQETQYF,TGTGCCAGCAGAGGGGGGGGCCAAGAGACCCAGTACTTC
-,TRBV11-3,TRBJ2-7,16,TRBD1,CASSSRQGLSPYEQYF,TGTGCCAGCAGCTCCCGACAGGGATTAAGCCCCTACGAGCAGTACTTC
-,TRBV5-8,TRBJ1-1,13,-,CASSLVGGIEAFF,TGTGCCAGCAGCTTGGTAGGGGGTATCGAAGCTTTCTTT
-,TRBV6-5,TRBJ2-2,14,-,CASSSDRYTGELFF,TGTGCCAGCAGTTCCGACAGATACACCGGGGAGCTGTTTTTT
-,TRBV30,TRBJ1-1,11,-,CAWRVLAEAFF,TGTGCCTGGAGAGTACTAGCTGAAGCTTTCTTT
-,TRBV7-8,TRBJ2-5,16,TRBD2,CASSSVGGGAGETQYF,TGTGCCAGCAGCTCTGTCGGCGGGGGGGCCGGTGAGACCCAGTACTTC
-,TRBV25-1,TRBJ1-1,15,-,CASSEVGGLGTEAFF,TGTGCCAGCAGTGAAGTGGGGGGGCTTGGGACTGAAGCTTTCTTT
-,TRBV29-1,TRBJ1-2,14,TRBD1,CSVVGGLINYGYTF,TGCAGCGTTGTAGGGGGCCTTATAAACTATGGCTACACCTTC
-,TRBV4-3,TRBJ2-2,15,TRBD2,CASSHELAGTGELFF,TGCGCCAGCAGCCACGAGCTAGCGGGCACCGGGGAGCTGTTTTTT
few,TRBV27,TRBJ2-1,15,TRBD1,CASSFKTGAYNEQFF,TGTGCCAGCAGTTTTAAGACAGGGGCCTACAATGAGCAGTTCTTC
-,TRBV4-3,TRBJ1-2,14,-,CASSQEDGYGGYTF,TGCGCCAGCAGCCAAGAAGACGGGTATGGCGGCTACACCTTC
-,TRBV5-6,TRBJ2-7,15,-,CASSFKAGVPYEQYF,TGTGCCAGCAGCTTCAAGGCAGGCGTCCCCTACGAGCAGTACTTC
-,TRBV11-2,TRBJ2-3,12,-,CASRLYTDTQYF,TGTGCCAGCAGGCTATACACAGATACGCAGTATTTT
-,TRBV11-2,TRBJ2-1,12,TRBD2,CASSLGLADLIF,TGTGCCAGCAGCTTGGGACTAGCGGACCTAATCTTC
-,TRBV6-5,TRBJ2-7,14,TRBD2,CASRVAGGRGEQYF,TGTGCCAGCAGGGTAGCGGGGGGGCGCGGCGAGCAGTACTTC
-,TRBV10-2,TRBJ2-7,12,-,CASSGTDYEQYF,TGCGCCAGCAGTGGGACAGACTACGAGCAGTACTTC
-,TRBV7-9,TRBJ2-7,17,TRBD1,CASSLAHGGQGEYEQYF,TGTGCCAGCAGCTTGGCCCATGGGGGACAGGGGGAGTACGAGCAGTACTTC
-,TRBV19,TRBJ1-5,15,TRBD1,CASTEDRGLGQPQHF,TGTGCCAGTACAGAGGACAGGGGGTTAGGCCAGCCCCAGCATTTT
-,TRBV10-3,TRBJ2-1,15,TRBD1,CAISSGTGGSNEQFF,TGTGCCATCAGTTCCGGGACAGGGGGGAGCAATGAGCAGTTCTTC
-,TRBV6-6,TRBJ1-1,14,-,CASSYGASDTEAFF,TGTGCCAGCAGTTACGGGGCCTCCGACACTGAAGCTTTCTTT
-,TRBV5-6,TRBJ1-1,15,TRBD1,CASSSPGQGTVEAFF,TGTGCCAGCAGCTCACCGGGACAGGGGACTGTTGAAGCTTTCTTT
-,TRBV27,TRBJ2-7,18,TRBD1,CASSLVGQGSMGAYEQYF,TGTGCCAGCAGTTTAGTGGGACAGGGCTCAATGGGAGCCTACGAGCAGTACTTC
-,TRBV19,TRBJ2-3,14,-,CASTWRGATDTQYF,TGTGCCAGTACCTGGAGGGGAGCGACAGATACGCAGTATTTT
-,TRBV4-1,TRBJ1-5,17,-,CASSHLDPRDGNQPQHF,TGCGCCAGCAGCCACCTGGACCCCCGGGATGGCAATCAGCCCCAGCATTTT
-,TRBV4-1,TRBJ2-3,21,-,CASSQERRGEHRGGATDTQYF,TGCGCCAGCAGCCAAGAGAGGCGGGGGGAACACAGGGGAGGTGCCACAGATACGCAGTATTTT
-,TRBV6-5,TRBJ1-4,14,-,CASSYGQGSEKLFF,TGTGCCAGCAGTTACGGGCAGGGAAGTGAAAAACTGTTTTTT
-,TRBV27,TRBJ2-7,16,TRBD2,CASSYQLAGASYEQYF,TGTGCCAGCAGTTACCAACTAGCGGGGGCTTCCTACGAGCAGTACTTC
-,TRBV9,TRBJ2-1,15,TRBD1,CASSAAIGTANEQFF,TGTGCCAGCAGCGCGGCCATCGGGACAGCCAATGAGCAGTTCTTC
-,TRBV7-6,TRBJ2-3,18,TRBD2,CASSPTKIAGGPADTQYF,TGTGCCAGCAGCCCGACCAAGATAGCGGGGGGGCCCGCAGATACGCAGTATTTT
-,TRBV27,TRBJ1-2,13,-,CASSEGGSFGYTF,TGTGCCAGCAGCGAAGGGGGATCGTTTGGCTACACCTTC
-,TRBV27,TRBJ1-6,14,-,CASSLLGADSPLHF,TGTGCCAGCAGTTTATTGGGGGCGGATTCACCCCTCCACTTT
-,TRBV10-3,TRBJ2-3,16,TRBD1,CAIRVTLQGNTDTQYF,TGTGCCATCAGGGTTACGTTACAGGGGAATACAGATACGCAGTATTTT
-,TRBV30,TRBJ2-7,13,-,CAWKETSRYEQYF,TGTGCCTGGAAGGAAACTTCTAGGTACGAGCAGTACTTC
-,TRBV6-5,TRBJ1-2,15,-,CASSYSANEDYGYTF,TGTGCCAGCAGTTACTCGGCAAACGAAGACTATGGCTACACCTTC
-,TRBV23-1,TRBJ1-4,15,-,CATPQRTAANEKLFF,TGCGCCACCCCCCAGCGGACAGCTGCTAATGAAAAACTGTTTTTT
-,TRBV14,TRBJ2-7,16,TRBD1,CASSQGSRTGAYEQYF,TGTGCCAGCAGCCAAGGCTCCAGGACAGGGGCCTACGAGCAGTACTTC
-,TRBV4-1,TRBJ1-6,12,-,CASRQDNSPLHF,TGCGCCAGCAGACAGGATAATTCACCCCTCCACTTT
-,TRBV18,TRBJ1-2,17,-,CASSPYVDGSSNYGYTF,TGTGCCAGCTCACCATATGTTGACGGGAGTTCTAACTATGGCTACACCTTC